This T cell receptor beta chain was found in a study of blood T cells in healthy people across ages. The CDR3 has 18 residues. Germline-derived CDR1 and CDR2 are SNHLY and FYNNEI. V dropped 2 bases and J dropped 0; count of bases not matched to a gene: 13. As concerns this clonotype: Antigen: not known.

Study-wide results and caveats: Naive T cell percentage by flow cytometry tracked strongly with beta diversity.

A J-beta primer mix and a sample-barcoded 5' primer were used in a second PCR of roughly 7 to 12 cycles. Every single cDNA molecule received a tag from a template-switch adaptor with 12 random nucleotides. TCRdb re-derived calls from the 5' RACE reads in MiXCR, one entry per CDR3 protein. The profile shows fewer than 2,000,000 distinct CDR3 sequences, about 32% of them singletons. The V gene is TRBV2, the J gene TRBJ2-7, with TRBD2 matching over 7 bases. The TCR sequence derives from a woman in her twenties or thirties in good health. Source material: blood. Here the CDR3 reads CASSENVGTNLYSYEQYF. The CDR3 DNA sequence: TGTGCCAGCAGTGAAAATGTTGGGACTAACCTATACTCCTACGAGCAGTACTTC.